The T cell receptor beta chain described here comes from a study of T-cell reconstitution after alpha-beta-depleted transplantation in children. Findings and caveats of the study: A year post-transplant, T-cell counts and diversity derived mostly from newly produced T cells. Some patients showed high day-60 TCRbeta diversity, which derived from surviving recipient T cells and thymic progenitors. The origin of alpha-beta T cells about two months after transplant was reportedly several hundred expanded graft clones.

The TCRbeta library incorporated unique molecular identifiers. TCRdb used MiXCR to reprocess the PCR reads, holding one entry per CDR3 protein. Found here are fewer than 250,000 distinct CDR3 sequences, approximately 15% of them singletons; the top ten hold about two fifths. A note on this clonotype: Its antigen remains unknown.

The receptor was isolated from a male patient between 2 and 15 years old who had a stem cell transplant for acute lymphoblastic leukemia, so the T cells may come from the graft donor. This specimen consisted of PBMCs, mostly from graft donor cells, obtained 360 days after TCRalphabeta/CD19-depleted stem cell transplant.

CDR3 residues: CASSLGLLKAEAFF. The DNA of the CDR3 is TGTGCCAGCAGCCTGGGACTGCTGAAGGCTGAAGCTTTCTTT. The J gene is TRBJ1-1, the V gene TRBV7-2, with a possible D match to TRBD1 (5 bases). V lost 5 bases, J lost 6 bases, and 16 bases lay in between. The V gene's germline CDR1 is SGHTA and CDR2 FQGNSA. The CDR3 totals 14 residues.